Included here is one TCR beta chain sequence, with context. The CDR3 extends over 15 amino acids. Germline assignment: CDR1 LGHNA and CDR2 YSLEER. V lost 1 base to trimming and J lost 3 bases, with 13 bases between them. The sample originates from a study of blood T cell repertoires in COVID-19. Study context: Acute and convalescent COVID-19 specimens originated in the United States, Italy and Spain. PBMCs, B-cell-depleted T cells, or T cells were the source of the cDNA or gDNA that made up the material.

Per the authors' pipeline: Amplification from reference gene primers served as the basis for estimated nucleated cell counts. Only in-frame clones appear in the TCRdb table, and some are missing; sequencing was by immunoSEQ multiplex PCR. Clonal size and the V and J genes are those of that table, whereas D and trimming came from the DNA. The sample includes some 140,000 clones, around three quarters of them seen just once. The chain employs TRBV4-3 and TRBJ2-7; possible D gene TRBD2, 6 bases. This receptor was taken from a man between 60 and 75 years old with acute or convalescent COVID-19. The material sequenced was peripheral blood. The CDR3 protein is CASSQGSGSLYEQYF. The CDR3 DNA sequence: TGCGCCAGCAGCCAAGGATCCGGGAGTCTCTACGAGCAGTACTTC.